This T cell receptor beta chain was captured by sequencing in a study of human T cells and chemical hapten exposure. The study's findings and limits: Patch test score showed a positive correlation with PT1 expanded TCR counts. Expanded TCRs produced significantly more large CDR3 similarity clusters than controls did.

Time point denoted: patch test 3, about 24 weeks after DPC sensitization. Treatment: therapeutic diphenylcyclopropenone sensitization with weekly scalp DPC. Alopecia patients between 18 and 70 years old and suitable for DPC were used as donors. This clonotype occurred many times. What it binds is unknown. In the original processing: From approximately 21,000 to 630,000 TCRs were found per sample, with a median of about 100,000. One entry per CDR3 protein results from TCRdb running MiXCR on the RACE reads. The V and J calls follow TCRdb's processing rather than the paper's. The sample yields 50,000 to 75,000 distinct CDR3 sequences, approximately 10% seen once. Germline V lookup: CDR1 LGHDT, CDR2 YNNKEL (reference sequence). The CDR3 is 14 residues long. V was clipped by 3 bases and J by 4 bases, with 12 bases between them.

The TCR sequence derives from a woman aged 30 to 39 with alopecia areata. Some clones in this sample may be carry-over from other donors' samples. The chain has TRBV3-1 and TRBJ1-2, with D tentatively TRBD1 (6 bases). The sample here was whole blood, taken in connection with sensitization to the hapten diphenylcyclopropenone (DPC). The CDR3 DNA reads TGTGCCAGCAGCCACGGACAGCTAGTCTATGGCTACACCTTC. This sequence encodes CASSHGQLVYGYTF.